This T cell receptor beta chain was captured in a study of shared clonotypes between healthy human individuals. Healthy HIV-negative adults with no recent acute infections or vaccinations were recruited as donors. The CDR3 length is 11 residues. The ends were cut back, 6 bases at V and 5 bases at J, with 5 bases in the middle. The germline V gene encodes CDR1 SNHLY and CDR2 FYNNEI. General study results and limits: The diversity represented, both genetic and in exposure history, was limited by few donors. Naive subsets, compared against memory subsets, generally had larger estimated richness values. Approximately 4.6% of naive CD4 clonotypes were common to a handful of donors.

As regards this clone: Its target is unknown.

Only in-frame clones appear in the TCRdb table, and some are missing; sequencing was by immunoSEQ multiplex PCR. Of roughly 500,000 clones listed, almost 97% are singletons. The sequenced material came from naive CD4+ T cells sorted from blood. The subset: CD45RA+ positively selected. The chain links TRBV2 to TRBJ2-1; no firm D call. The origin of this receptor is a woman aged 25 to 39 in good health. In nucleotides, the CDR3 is TGTGCCAGCAGAGCAAACAATGAGCAGTTCTTC. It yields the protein CASRANNEQFF.